Given below is one T cell receptor beta chain in context. The antigen is undetermined. Clinical symptoms, serum thyroxine, TRAb, thyroid ultrasound and orbital computed tomography determined diagnosis. An approximately 9.8 ml volume of fresh peripheral blood provided the PBMCs. Scientists amplified the TCR beta CDR3 regions from RNA transcripts. First-round RT-PCR used HTBI primers; second-round multiplex PCR followed. TCRdb reprocessed the multiplex PCR reads with MiXCR, giving one entry per CDR3 protein. The profile covers 740,000 or so distinct CDR3 sequences, with 40% appearing a single time and about 40% taken by the ten largest. The record originates from a study of Graves' ophthalmopathy and Graves' hyperthyroidism. Overall study results and limits: Sensitivity reached just under 90% and specificity about 80% for a 13-signature model separating ophthalmopathy from stable hyperthyroidism.

CDR1 and CDR2 (germline): SQVTM, ANQGSEA. The CDR3 runs 11 residues. V was trimmed by 7 bases and J by 4 bases, leaving 5 bases between them. This chain links TRBV29-1 with TRBJ2-6; no clear D. The source is an adult man with Graves' ophthalmopathy. The material sequenced was peripheral blood. CDR3 region: CSGRGANVLTF. CDR3 coding DNA: TGCAGCGGAAGAGGGGCCAACGTCCTGACTTTC. The full variable domain, rest sourced from reference TRBV29-1 and TRBJ2-6, is SAVISQKPSRDICQRGTSLTIQCQVDSQVTMMFWYRQQPGQSLTLIATANQGSEATYESGFVIDKFPISRPNLTFSTLTVSNMSPEDSSIYLCSGRGANVLTFGAGSRLTVL.